These 8 T cell receptor beta chains share one sample of origin, sequenced in a study of control samples from healthy donors and cancer patients. TCRdb's table, derived via immunoSEQ multiplex PCR, lists solely in-frame clones and lacks some. Of roughly 84,000 clones listed, approximately 89% are singletons. The sequenced sample consisted of blood. All receptors derive from a man in his fifties in good health.

The genes are TRBV27 and TRBJ2-5; 11 bases fit TRBD2. This CDR3 has 15 residues. Germline V lookup: CDR1 MNHEY, CDR2 SMNVEV (reference sequence). Unmatched junction bases numbered 7, after V lost 6 bases and J lost 4 bases. The CDR3 sequence is CASSYSGGAGETQYF. For the CDR3, the DNA is TGTGCCAGCAGCTATAGCGGGGGGGCGGGAGAGACCCAGTACTTC.

In this sample, this clone turned up once. The genes are TRBV6-5 and TRBJ1-3; D possibly corresponds to TRBD1 (5 bases). Germline-derived CDR1 and CDR2 are MNHEY and SVGAGI. Trimming removed 6 bases at V and 0 bases at J, with 12 bases between. CDR3 size: 15 residues. CDR3 in amino acids: CASSFAGPSGNTIYF. The CDR3 nucleotides are TGTGCCAGCAGCTTCGCAGGGCCCTCTGGAAACACCATATATTTT.

The chain's CDR3 is CASSRAEGVLNTEAFF. For the CDR3, the DNA is TGTGCCAGCAGCCGTGCTGAGGGGGTGTTGAACACTGAAGCTTTCTTT. The V and J genes are TRBV6-2 or TRBV6-3 and TRBJ1-1, with D maybe TRBD1 (6 bases). The CDR3 loop spans 16 amino acids. Trimming took 6 bases from V and 0 from J, leaving 17 bases between them. CDR1 and CDR2 (germline): MNHEY, SVGEGT.

This chain links TRBV24-1 with TRBJ2-5; D gene uncertain. Germline-derived CDR1 and CDR2 are KGHDR and SFDVKD. V lost 4 bases and J lost 2, with 7 bases in between. This CDR3 region has 13 residues. CDR3 sequence: CATSDPLQETQYF. DNA of the CDR3: TGTGCCACCAGTGACCCACTTCAAGAGACCCAGTACTTC.

The chain couples TRBV14 to TRBJ1-4, with 10 nucleotides matching TRBD1. CDR3 length: 15 amino acids. Trimming at V came to 3 bases and at J to 8 bases, leaving 6 bases not matched to a gene. Germline V gives CDR1 SGHDN, CDR2 FVKESK. The chain's CDR3 is CASSQDATGGEKLFF. In nucleotides, the CDR3 is TGTGCCAGCAGCCAGGACGCGACAGGGGGCGAAAAACTGTTTTTT.

The gene calls are TRBV5-4 and TRBJ2-3; D ambiguous. CDR3 size: 14 residues. V lost 4 bases, J lost 5 bases, and 14 bases lay in between. The germline V gene encodes CDR1 SGHNT and CDR2 YYREEE (reference sequence). Written as DNA, the CDR3 is TGTGCCAGCAGCCTCGGCCCGAGTTTAGATACGCAGTATTTT. This gives the protein CASSLGPSLDTQYF.

The chain combines TRBV19 with TRBJ1-2; D unclear. CDR1 is LNHDA and CDR2 is SQIVND in the germline V gene (reference sequence). With 4 bases removed from V and 7 bases from J, the gap between germline ends came to 10 bases. This CDR3 has 12 residues. DNA of the CDR3: TGTGCCAGTAGTAAAGAGGTCGGTGGCTACACCTTC. Amino acids: CASSKEVGGYTF. The full variable domain, in which reference TRBV19 and TRBJ1-2 provide the parts outside the CDR3, is DGGITQSPKYLFRKEGQNVTLSCEQNLNHDAMYWYRQDPGQGLRLIYYSQIVNDFQKGDIAEGYSVSREKKESFPLTVTSAQKNPTAFYLCASSKEVGGYTFGSGTRLTVV.

The chain carries TRBV15 and TRBJ1-5, with 7 positions matching TRBD1. The V gene end was trimmed by 1 base and the J gene end by 4 bases; junction bases not matched to a gene: 4. CDR1 is LNHNV and CDR2 is YYDKDF in the germline V gene (reference sequence). The CDR3 sequence is 15 residues long. The DNA for the CDR3 is TGTGCCACCAGCAGAGGGGGACAGACGAATCAGCCCCAGCATTTT. It specifies CATSRGGQTNQPQHF.